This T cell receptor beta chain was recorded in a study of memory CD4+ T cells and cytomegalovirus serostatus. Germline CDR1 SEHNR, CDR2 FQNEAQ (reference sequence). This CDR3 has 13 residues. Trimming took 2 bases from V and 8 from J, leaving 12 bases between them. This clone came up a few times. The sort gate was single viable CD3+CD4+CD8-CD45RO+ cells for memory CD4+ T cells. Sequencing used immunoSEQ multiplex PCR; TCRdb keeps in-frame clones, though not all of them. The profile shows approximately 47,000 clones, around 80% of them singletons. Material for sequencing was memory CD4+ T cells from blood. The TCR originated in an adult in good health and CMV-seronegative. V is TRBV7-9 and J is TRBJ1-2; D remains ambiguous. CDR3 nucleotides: TGTGCCAGCAGCTTAAATCCCCAAGGCGGCTACACCTTC. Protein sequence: CASSLNPQGGYTF.